The 23 T cell receptor beta chains below come from one sample, sequenced in a study of a mutant IDH1 vaccine in newly diagnosed glioma. Only in-frame clones appear in the TCRdb table, and some are missing; sequencing was by immunoSEQ multiplex PCR. This table has some 55,000 clones, 85% to 90% appearing once. Stated time point: week 5, during vaccination. Vaccination used 300 ug of mutant IDH1 20-mer peptide per dose, with topical imiquimod. These receptors' targets are unknown. Sequencing used PBMCs, obtained from a glioma patient whose treatment included an IDH1 peptide vaccine. The source is a woman in her forties with glioma.

The V call is TRBV18, the J call TRBJ1-1; D not certain. CDR1 is KGHSH and CDR2 is LQKENI in the germline V gene. Trimming removed 5 bases from V and 0 bases from J, with 10 bases in between. This CDR3 has 14 amino acids. The CDR3 coding sequence is TGTGCCAGCTCATTTAAGGGCATGAACACTGAAGCTTTCTTT. Translation: CASSFKGMNTEAFF.

This clone was seen a single time. The rearrangement uses TRBV4-3 and TRBJ1-2; the match to TRBD1 covers 7 bases. The germline gives CDR1 LGHNA, CDR2 YSLEER. This CDR3 has 16 amino acids. V gave up 4 bases and J gave up 4 bases; unmatched junction bases: 12. The CDR3 nucleotides are TGCGCCAGCAGCCCAGGGGGGACGGGGCGGATCTATGGCTACACCTTC. The encoded protein is CASSPGGTGRIYGYTF.

This chain uses TRBV5-6 with TRBJ2-3; 9 bases map to TRBD1. CDR1 is SGHDT and CDR2 is YYEEEE in the germline V gene. This CDR3 spans 17 amino acids. Trimming removed 4 bases from V and 3 bases from J; junction bases left unmatched: 12. CDR3 sequence reads: CASSPGTGLFQTDTQYF. The CDR3 nucleotides read TGTGCCAGCAGCCCGGGGACAGGGCTGTTTCAAACAGATACGCAGTATTTT.

The V and J genes are TRBV5-1 and TRBJ1-2; D gene unclear. Germline values: CDR1 SGHRS, CDR2 YFSETQ. The CDR3 loop spans 12 amino acids. V was shortened by 0 bases and J by 8 bases, with 8 bases between the two germline ends. The CDR3 DNA reads TGCGCCAGCAGCTTGGAAGGGTACGGCTACACCTTC. This gives the protein CASSLEGYGYTF.

This chain connects TRBV7-9 to TRBJ2-1; 7 bases agree with TRBD1. The length of the CDR3 is 18 residues. V gave up 5 bases and J gave up 6 bases; unmatched junction bases: 19. The germline gives CDR1 SEHNR, CDR2 FQNEAQ (reference sequence). CDR3 bases: TGTGCCAGCAGCCCGGAGAACAGGGGATGGAATGTGATCAATGAGCAGTTCTTC. Protein product: CASSPENRGWNVINEQFF.

The chain recombines TRBV27 with TRBJ1-5, with TRBD1 as a possible D gene (6 bases). Trimming took 2 bases from V and 6 from J, leaving 17 bases between them. This CDR3 contains 16 residues. Germline V CDR1 and CDR2: MNHEY, SMNVEV (reference sequence). CDR3 in DNA: TGTGCCAGCAGTTTACTTACAGGGAAGAGGATTCAGCCCCAGCATTTT. Translating it yields CASSLLTGKRIQPQHF.

This rearrangement joins TRBV27 to TRBJ1-1; 9 positions agree with TRBD1. The J segment lost 3 bases and the V segment lost 7 bases, leaving 6 bases of the junction unmatched. This CDR3 contains 14 residues. Germline-derived CDR1 and CDR2 are MNHEY and SMNVEV (reference sequence). Here the CDR3 reads CASTKQGAHTEAFF. In DNA, the CDR3 is TGTGCCAGCACCAAACAGGGGGCCCACACTGAAGCTTTCTTT.

This chain uses TRBV29-1 with TRBJ2-5; 8 nucleotides line up with TRBD1. This CDR3 has 11 residues. Germline V lookup: CDR1 SQVTM, CDR2 ANQGSEA. J gave up 13 bases and V 4 bases, and 8 bases lay outside the gene matches. The CDR3 reads CSVGTGFMGYF. CDR3 bases: TGCAGCGTTGGGACAGGGTTTATGGGGTACTTC.

CDR3 residues: CASSPRTSGSVNTQYF. As DNA, the CDR3 is TGTGCCAGCAGCCCCCGGACTAGCGGGAGTGTGAATACGCAGTATTTT. This chain uses TRBV9 with TRBJ2-3, with 13 bases fitting TRBD2. The germline V gene has CDR1 SGDLS and CDR2 YYNGEE. The CDR3 spans 16 residues. With V trimmed by 4 bases and J by 7 bases, 9 bases remained unmatched.

This chain links TRBV2 with TRBJ2-1, with 10 positions matching TRBD2. With V trimmed by 0 bases and J by 8 bases, 7 bases remained unmatched. Per germline, CDR1 SNHLY and CDR2 FYNNEI. The CDR3 runs to 16 residues. The DNA of the CDR3 is TGTGCCAGCAGTGAAGCGGCTAGCGGGGGCCTCGATGAGCAGTTCTTC. This codes for CASSEAASGGLDEQFF.

This chain joins TRBV7-6 and TRBJ2-5, with D unclear. Trimming stripped 8 bases from V and 5 bases from J, with 15 bases between. The CDR3 runs to 13 residues. Germline V gene lookup returns CDR1 SGHVS and CDR2 FNYEAQ. CDR3 sequence (DNA): TGTGCCAGCGGTCTACTGAGCTTGGAGACCCAGTACTTC. The encoded protein is CASGLLSLETQYF.

J is TRBJ2-2 and V is TRBV2; D is possibly TRBD1 (5 bases). This CDR3 region has 13 residues. The V end lost 7 bases, the J end lost 5 bases, and 11 bases lay between the germline ends. Germline V CDR1 and CDR2: SNHLY, FYNNEI. The CDR3 reads CASNRGGTGELFF. For the CDR3, the DNA is TGTGCCAGCAATAGGGGCGGAACCGGGGAGCTGTTTTTT.

The chain couples TRBV4-1 to TRBJ2-2; 8 bases match TRBD2. Trimming cost V 3 bases and J 5 bases; bases outside gene matches: 5. Germline CDR1 is MGHRA and CDR2 is YSYEKL. The CDR3 length is 15 residues. CDR3 sequence: CASSHGGGRTGELFF. The CDR3 DNA follows: TGCGCCAGCAGCCATGGCGGGGGGCGAACCGGGGAGCTGTTTTTT.

The chain joins TRBV10-2 to TRBJ1-4, with TRBD1 identical over 9 bases. Per the germline V gene, CDR1 is WSHSY and CDR2 is SAAADI. The CDR3 sequence is 13 residues long. With V trimmed by 6 bases and J by 5 bases, 1 base remained unmatched. CDR3: CASRGTGNEKLFF. CDR3 in DNA: TGCGCCAGCAGAGGGACAGGGAATGAAAAACTGTTTTTT.

This sequence joins TRBV4-1 and TRBJ2-7; TRBD2 matches at 11 bases. Trimming cost V 4 bases and J 2 bases; bases outside gene matches: 10. This CDR3 has 17 amino acids. Germline V lookup: CDR1 MGHRA, CDR2 YSYEKL. CDR3 region: CASSPGLAGHKPYEQYF. DNA of the CDR3: TGCGCCAGCAGCCCTGGACTAGCGGGTCATAAACCCTACGAGCAGTACTTC.

The rearrangement links TRBV4-3 to TRBJ2-7, with TRBD1 identical over 9 bases. The CDR3 runs to 15 residues. Germline values: CDR1 LGHNA, CDR2 YSLEER. The trim removed 1 base at V and 5 bases at J, leaving 6 bases unmatched. The CDR3 region is CASSQAGQGKHEQYF. In DNA, the CDR3 is TGCGCCAGCAGCCAAGCGGGACAGGGAAAACACGAGCAGTACTTC.

The chain carries TRBV5-1 and TRBJ1-1, with 9 bases matching TRBD1. This CDR3 comprises 15 residues. The trim removed 2 bases at V and 6 bases at J, leaving 8 bases unmatched. Germline V lookup: CDR1 SGHRS, CDR2 YFSETQ. In DNA, the CDR3 is TGCGCCAGCAGCTTTACCGGGACAGGGACCCCTGAAGCTTTCTTT. Its protein is CASSFTGTGTPEAFF.

This clone was recorded only once. J is TRBJ2-5 and V is TRBV29-1, with 10 bases matching TRBD2. The CDR3 is 15 amino acids. Germline V gene data show CDR1 as SQVTM and CDR2 as ANQGSEA. V was clipped by 7 bases and J by 4 bases; unmatched bases: 12. This CDR3 reads CSALPAGGPRETQYF. CDR3 nucleotide sequence: TGCAGCGCCCTGCCAGCGGGAGGGCCGAGAGAGACCCAGTACTTC.

Regarding this clone: The same CDR3 is also encoded by other DNA sequences in this sample. The chain is built from TRBV4-2 and TRBJ1-5, with 7 bases that match TRBD1. The length of the CDR3 is 16 residues. Germline trimming cut 3 bases from V and 2 bases from J; bases unmatched to any gene: 7. Germline loops: CDR1 LGHNA, CDR2 YNFKEQ. This CDR3 reads CASSQEQGPGNQPQHF. The CDR3 bases are TGTGCCAGCAGCCAGGAACAGGGGCCTGGCAATCAGCCCCAGCATTTT.

This chain connects TRBV2 to TRBJ2-3; tentative D call: TRBD2 (6 bases). This CDR3 has 20 residues. Trimming cost V 5 bases and J 0 bases, with 27 bases left between them. Germline CDR1 reads SNHLY; CDR2 reads FYNNEI. The CDR3 region is CASSTGTLGGWLSSTDTQYF. The CDR3 DNA follows: TGTGCCAGCAGTACCGGGACTCTTGGGGGATGGTTATCTAGCACAGATACGCAGTATTTT.

This chain connects TRBV6-5 to TRBJ2-5, with 8 bases identical to TRBD2. Losses at the gene ends were 0 bases for V and 2 bases for J; bases not matched to a gene: 5. The germline V gene encodes CDR1 MNHEY and CDR2 SVGAGI. The CDR3 extends over 16 amino acids. The chain's CDR3 is CASSYSAPSGQETQYF. CDR3 nucleotides: TGTGCCAGCAGTTACTCCGCCCCTAGCGGGCAAGAGACCCAGTACTTC.

This clone was picked up one time. This chain connects TRBV7-2 to TRBJ1-2; D may be TRBD1 (6 bases). The CDR3 covers 16 residues. Trimming took 0 bases from V and 4 from J, leaving 15 bases between them. CDR1 and CDR2 from the germline V gene are SGHTA and FQGNSA. The CDR3 protein is CASSLAPGDRGYGYTF. CDR3 in DNA: TGTGCCAGCAGCTTAGCGCCAGGGGACCGAGGCTATGGCTACACCTTC.

This clone came up once. This chain connects TRBV20-1 to TRBJ2-1; D is undetermined. The V end was cut by 6 bases, the J end by 9 bases, with 12 bases between. Germline V lookup: CDR1 DFQATT, CDR2 SNEGSKA (reference sequence). This CDR3 has 11 residues. CDR3 DNA: TGCAGTGCAACAATAGAGACTGAGCAGTTCTTC. It encodes CSATIETEQFF.